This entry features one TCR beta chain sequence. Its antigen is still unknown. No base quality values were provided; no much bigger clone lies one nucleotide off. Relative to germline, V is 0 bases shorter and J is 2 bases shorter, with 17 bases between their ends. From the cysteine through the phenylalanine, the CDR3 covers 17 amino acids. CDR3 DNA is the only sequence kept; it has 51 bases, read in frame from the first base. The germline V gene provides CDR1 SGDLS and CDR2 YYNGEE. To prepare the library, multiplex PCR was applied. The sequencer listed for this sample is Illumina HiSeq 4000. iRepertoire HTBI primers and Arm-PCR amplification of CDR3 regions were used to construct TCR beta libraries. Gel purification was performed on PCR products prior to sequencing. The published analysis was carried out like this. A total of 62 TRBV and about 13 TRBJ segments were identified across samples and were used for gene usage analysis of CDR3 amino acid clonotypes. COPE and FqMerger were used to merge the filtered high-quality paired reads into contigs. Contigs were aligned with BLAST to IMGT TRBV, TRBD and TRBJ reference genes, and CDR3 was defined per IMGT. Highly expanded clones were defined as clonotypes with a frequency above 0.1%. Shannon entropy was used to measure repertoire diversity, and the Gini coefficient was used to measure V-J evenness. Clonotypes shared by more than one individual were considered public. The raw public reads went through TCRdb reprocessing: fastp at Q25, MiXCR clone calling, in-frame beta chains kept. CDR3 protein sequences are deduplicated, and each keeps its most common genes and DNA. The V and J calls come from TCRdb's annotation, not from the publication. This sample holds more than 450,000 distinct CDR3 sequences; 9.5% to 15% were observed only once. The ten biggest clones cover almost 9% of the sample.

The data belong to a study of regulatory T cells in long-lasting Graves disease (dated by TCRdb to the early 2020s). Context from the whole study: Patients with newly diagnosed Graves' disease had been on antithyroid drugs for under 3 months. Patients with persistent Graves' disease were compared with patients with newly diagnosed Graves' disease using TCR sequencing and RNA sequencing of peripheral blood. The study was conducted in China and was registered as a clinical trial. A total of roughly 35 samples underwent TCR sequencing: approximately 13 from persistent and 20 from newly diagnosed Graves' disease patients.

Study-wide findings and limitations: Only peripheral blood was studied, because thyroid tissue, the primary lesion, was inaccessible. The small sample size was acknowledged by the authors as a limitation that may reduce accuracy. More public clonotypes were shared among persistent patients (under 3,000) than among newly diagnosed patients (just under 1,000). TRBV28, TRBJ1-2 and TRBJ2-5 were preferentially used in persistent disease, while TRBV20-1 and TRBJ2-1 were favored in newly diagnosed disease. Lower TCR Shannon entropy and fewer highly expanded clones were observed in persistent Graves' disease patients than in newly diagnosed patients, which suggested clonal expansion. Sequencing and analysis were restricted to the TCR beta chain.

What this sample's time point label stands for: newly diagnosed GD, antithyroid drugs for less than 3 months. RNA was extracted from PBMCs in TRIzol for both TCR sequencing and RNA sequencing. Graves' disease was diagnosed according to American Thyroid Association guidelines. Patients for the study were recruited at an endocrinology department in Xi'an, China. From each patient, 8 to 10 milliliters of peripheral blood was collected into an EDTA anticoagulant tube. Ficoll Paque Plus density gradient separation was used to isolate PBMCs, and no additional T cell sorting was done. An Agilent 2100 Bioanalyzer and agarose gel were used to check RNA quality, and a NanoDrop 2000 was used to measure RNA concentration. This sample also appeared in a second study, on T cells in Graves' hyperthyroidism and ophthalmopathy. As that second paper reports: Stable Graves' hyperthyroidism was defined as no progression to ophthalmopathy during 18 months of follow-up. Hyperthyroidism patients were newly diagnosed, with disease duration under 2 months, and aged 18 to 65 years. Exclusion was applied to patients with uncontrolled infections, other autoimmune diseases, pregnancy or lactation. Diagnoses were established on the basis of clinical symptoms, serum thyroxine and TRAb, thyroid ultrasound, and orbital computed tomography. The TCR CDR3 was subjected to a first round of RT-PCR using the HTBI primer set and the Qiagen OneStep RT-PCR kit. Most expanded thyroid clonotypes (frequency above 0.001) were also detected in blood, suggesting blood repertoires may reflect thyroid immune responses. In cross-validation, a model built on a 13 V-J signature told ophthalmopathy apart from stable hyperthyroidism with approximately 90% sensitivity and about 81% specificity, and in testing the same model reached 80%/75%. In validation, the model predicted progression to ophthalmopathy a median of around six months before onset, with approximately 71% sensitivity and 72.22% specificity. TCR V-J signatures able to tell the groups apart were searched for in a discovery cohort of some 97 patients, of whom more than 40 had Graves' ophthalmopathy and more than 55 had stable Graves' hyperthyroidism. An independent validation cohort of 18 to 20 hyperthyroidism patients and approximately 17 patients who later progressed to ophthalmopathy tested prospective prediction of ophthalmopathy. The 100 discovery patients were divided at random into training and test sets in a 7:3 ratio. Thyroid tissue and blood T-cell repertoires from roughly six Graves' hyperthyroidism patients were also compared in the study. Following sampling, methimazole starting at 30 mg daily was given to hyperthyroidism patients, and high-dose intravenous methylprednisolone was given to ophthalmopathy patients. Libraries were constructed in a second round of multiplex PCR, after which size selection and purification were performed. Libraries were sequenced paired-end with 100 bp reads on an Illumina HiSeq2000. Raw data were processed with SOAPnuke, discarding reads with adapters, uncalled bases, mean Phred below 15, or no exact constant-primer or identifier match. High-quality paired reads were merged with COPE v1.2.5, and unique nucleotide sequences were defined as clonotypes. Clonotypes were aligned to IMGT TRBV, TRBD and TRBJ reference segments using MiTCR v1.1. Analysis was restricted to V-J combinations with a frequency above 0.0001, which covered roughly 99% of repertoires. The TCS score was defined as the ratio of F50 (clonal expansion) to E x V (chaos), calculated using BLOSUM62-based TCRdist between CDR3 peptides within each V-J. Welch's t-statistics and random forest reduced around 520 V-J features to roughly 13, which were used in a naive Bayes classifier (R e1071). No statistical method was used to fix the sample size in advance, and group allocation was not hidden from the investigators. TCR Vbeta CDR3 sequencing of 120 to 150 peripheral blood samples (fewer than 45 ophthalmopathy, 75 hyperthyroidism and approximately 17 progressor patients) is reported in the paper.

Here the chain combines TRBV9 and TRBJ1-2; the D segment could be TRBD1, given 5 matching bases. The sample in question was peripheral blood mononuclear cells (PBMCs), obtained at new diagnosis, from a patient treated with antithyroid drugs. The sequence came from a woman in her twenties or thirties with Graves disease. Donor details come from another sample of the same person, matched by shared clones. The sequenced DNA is TGTGCCAGCAGCGTAGAAGAGGGGACCCCATTAAACTATGGCTACACCTTC. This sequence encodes CASSVEEGTPLNYGYTF.